The clone carrying this T cell receptor beta chain was found once. This entry belongs to a study of blood T cell repertoires in COVID-19. Sequenced by immunoSEQ multiplex PCR; TCRdb stores in-frame clones only, minus some. The repertoire holds about 290,000 clones, with roughly 85% as singletons. Material: peripheral blood. This sequence was found in a woman younger than 45 with active or convalescent COVID-19.

CDR3 loop: CASSLKGAGAFF. The CDR3 coding sequence is TGTGCCAGCAGCTTGAAGGGAGCCGGAGCTTTCTTT. V gene TRBV5-6 combines with J gene TRBJ1-1, with D hard to call. V shed 1 base and J shed 10 bases, with 11 bases lying between them. The germline CDR1 and CDR2 sequences are SGHDT and YYEEEE. CDR3 length equals 12 residues.